A single sample is the source of the 18 T cell receptor beta chains below, sequenced in a study of T-cell reconstitution after alpha-beta-depleted transplantation in children. Preparation of the TCRbeta library used unique molecular identifiers. TCRdb reanalysed the PCR reads using MiXCR and keeps one entry per CDR3 protein. Of hundreds of thousands of distinct CDR3 sequences in the sample, 17% are singletons; the top ten hold just under 45%. This specimen was PBMCs, mostly from graft donor cells, taken 360 days after TCRalphabeta/CD19-depleted stem cell transplant. The source of these receptors is a male patient between 2 and 10 years old who had a stem cell transplant for acute lymphoblastic leukemia, so the T cells may come from the graft donor.

The rearrangement joins TRBV6-1 to TRBJ2-3; D might be TRBD2 (7 bases). The V end lost 5 bases, the J end lost 4 bases, and 19 bases lay between the germline ends. Germline V lookup: CDR1 MNHNS, CDR2 SASEGT. The CDR3 sequence is 16 residues long. In DNA, the CDR3 is TGTGCCAGCAGTACGCTCTGGGGGGGGGCGGCAGATACGCAGTATTTT. The encoded protein is CASSTLWGGAADTQYF.

This clonotype has ten or more counts. The genes are TRBV12-3 or TRBV12-4 and TRBJ1-1, with TRBD1 as a possible D gene (5 bases). V shed 6 bases and J shed 1 base, with 12 bases lying between them. The CDR3 totals 14 residues. The CDR3 sequence is CASRLTGENTEAFF. The CDR3 coding sequence is TGTGCCAGCAGGCTAACAGGAGAGAACACTGAAGCTTTCTTT.

This clonotype was counted only a few times. The genes are TRBV20-1 and TRBJ2-2; D is unresolved. The V end was cut by 5 bases, the J end by 4 bases, with 8 bases between. Germline V gene lookup returns CDR1 DFQATT and CDR2 SNEGSKA (reference sequence). The CDR3 length is 12 residues. The CDR3 sequence: CSAVGVTGELFF. The CDR3 bases are TGCAGTGCTGTAGGTGTCACCGGGGAGCTGTTTTTT.

There are many counts of this clonotype. The rearrangement links TRBV7-9 to TRBJ2-7; a possible D gene is TRBD1 (5 bases). Trimming took off 6 bases at V and 0 bases at J, with 15 bases between the two ends. The CDR3 is 15 amino acids. The germline V gene has CDR1 SEHNR and CDR2 FQNEAQ (reference sequence). CDR3 amino acids: CASSFDSTFSYEQYF. CDR3 coding DNA: TGTGCCAGCAGTTTTGACAGTACTTTCTCCTACGAGCAGTACTTC.

This clonotype was picked up a small number of times. The chain couples TRBV20-1 to TRBJ2-3; the D is unclear. V shed 1 base and J shed 6 bases, with 14 bases lying between them. CDR3 length equals 14 residues. Germline V lookup: CDR1 DFQATT, CDR2 SNEGSKA (reference sequence). As DNA, the CDR3 is TGCAGTGCTAGAGCCGGACCCACCGGGGATACGCAGTATTTT. Protein sequence: CSARAGPTGDTQYF.

This clonotype was detected a few times. The chain uses TRBV4-3 and TRBJ2-2; D possibly matches TRBD1 or TRBD2 (5 bases each). The CDR3 extends over 13 amino acids. Germline lookup yields CDR1 LGHNA and CDR2 YSLEER. V lost 1 base, J lost 6 bases, and 6 bases lay in between. CDR3 nucleotide sequence: TGCGCCAGCAGCCAAGGGGGACCCGGGGAGCTGTTTTTT. Its translation is CASSQGGPGELFF.

In its sample, this clonotype was seen a few times. The V and J genes are TRBV5-5 and TRBJ2-5; TRBD1 aligns across 10 bases. The CDR3 has 15 amino acids. CDR1 is SGHKS, CDR2 YYEKEE, per germline (reference sequence). Trimming cost V 4 bases and J 5 bases; bases outside gene matches: 8. The CDR3 is CASSRPGQGLETQYF. In DNA, the CDR3 is TGTGCCAGCAGCCGGCCGGGACAGGGGTTGGAGACCCAGTACTTC.

This clonotype was seen a handful of times. This chain joins TRBV7-2 and TRBJ2-3; TRBD2 aligns across 8 bases. Trimming at V came to 7 bases and at J to 2 bases, leaving 11 bases not matched to a gene. The germline V gene encodes CDR1 SGHTA and CDR2 FQGNSA. The CDR3 consists of 16 residues. In DNA form, the CDR3 reads TGTGCCAGCACCCCCGAGGCGGGGGGTTACACAGATACGCAGTATTTT. As protein: CASTPEAGGYTDTQYF. The full variable domain, with the rest looked up from reference TRBV7-2 and TRBJ2-3, is GAGVSQSPSNKVTEKGKDVELRCDPISGHTALYWYRQSLGQGLEFLIYFQGNSAPDKSGLPSDRFSAERTGGSVSTLTIQRTQQEDSAVYLCASTPEAGGYTDTQYFGPGTRLTVL.

A few counts support this clonotype. The CDR3 DNA reads TGTGCCAGCTCACACGGACCGGCAGGACGCAACATTCAGTACTTC. Its protein product is CASSHGPAGRNIQYF. V and J are TRBV18 and TRBJ2-4; D gene unclear. Trimming stripped 4 bases from V and 7 bases from J, with 17 bases between. The length of the CDR3 is 15 residues. Germline V gene sequence: CDR1 KGHSH, CDR2 LQKENI.

This clonotype was seen repeatedly, ten times or more. This chain links TRBV7-2 with TRBJ2-1; 8 positions agree with TRBD2. This CDR3 has 17 amino acids. Germline V lookup: CDR1 SGHTA, CDR2 FQGNSA. Trimming removed 5 bases from V and 5 bases from J; junction bases left unmatched: 14. DNA of the CDR3: TGTGCCAGCAGCCCCGGGGGGGGCGGGGGGTGGCACAATGAGCAGTTCTTC. The encoded protein is CASSPGGGGGWHNEQFF. Filled out from reference TRBV7-2 and TRBJ2-1, the complete variable domain reads GAGVSQSPSNKVTEKGKDVELRCDPISGHTALYWYRQSLGQGLEFLIYFQGNSAPDKSGLPSDRFSAERTGGSVSTLTIQRTQQEDSAVYLCASSPGGGGGWHNEQFFGPGTRLTVL.

The chain couples TRBV7-2 to TRBJ2-2; perhaps TRBD2 as D (5 bases). This CDR3 has 15 amino acids. In germline, CDR1 is SGHTA, CDR2 FQGNSA. Trimming took 5 bases from V and 5 from J, leaving 15 bases between them. CDR3 sequence reads: CASSPEGSTTGELFF. The CDR3, as DNA: TGTGCCAGCAGCCCCGAGGGATCTACTACCGGGGAGCTGTTTTTT. The entire variable domain, with the rest obtained from reference TRBV7-2 and TRBJ2-2, is as follows: GAGVSQSPSNKVTEKGKDVELRCDPISGHTALYWYRQSLGQGLEFLIYFQGNSAPDKSGLPSDRFSAERTGGSVSTLTIQRTQQEDSAVYLCASSPEGSTTGELFFGEGSRLTVL.

In its sample, this clonotype was seen a few times. This chain joins TRBV7-2 and TRBJ2-7; a possible D gene is TRBD1 (6 bases). Trimming left V 4 bases short and J 2 bases short, with 21 bases between. CDR3 length equals 17 residues. Germline V gene lookup returns CDR1 SGHTA and CDR2 FQGNSA. The chain's CDR3 is CASSSGAGIKWAYEQYF. The DNA for the CDR3 is TGTGCCAGCAGCTCAGGGGCAGGGATAAAATGGGCCTACGAGCAGTACTTC.

The chain is built from TRBV6-2 or TRBV6-3 and TRBJ2-1; possibly TRBD2 for D (5 bases). The germline V and J ends were trimmed by 4 bases and 3 bases, with 10 bases remaining between them. The CDR3 spans 14 residues. The germline gives CDR1 MNHEY, CDR2 SVGEGT. The CDR3 coding sequence is TGTGCCAGCAGTTGGGTAGGAGGCTACAATGAGCAGTTCTTC. Protein: CASSWVGGYNEQFF.

The rearrangement uses TRBV27 and TRBJ2-7, with D possibly TRBD2 on 5 matching bases. CDR1 is MNHEY, CDR2 SMNVEV, per germline (reference sequence). Trimming shortened V by 6 bases and J by 7 bases, and 13 bases separated the two germline ends. The CDR3 loop spans 12 amino acids. CDR3 amino acids: CASRGRIWEQYF. CDR3 bases: TGTGCCAGCAGAGGGAGAATTTGGGAGCAGTACTTC.

Concerning this clonotype: This could be a read error, since a much larger clone is one nucleotide away. The V call is TRBV2, the J call TRBJ2-2; 9 bases align to TRBD2. The germline gives CDR1 SNHLY, CDR2 FYNNEI. The CDR3 is 18 residues long. V lost 8 bases to trimming and J lost 2 bases; unmatched junction nucleotides: 15. The CDR3, as DNA: TGTGCCAGCTGTTCATATCGTAGCGGGGGTACTAACACCGGGGAGCTGTTTTTT. The encoded protein is CASCSYRSGGTNTGELFF.

This clonotype was seen just once. The chain couples TRBV7-9 to TRBJ2-7; D tentatively reads TRBD1 or TRBD2 (5 bases each). The V and J ends lost 4 bases and 5 bases respectively, with 18 bases between them. Germline V gives CDR1 SEHNR, CDR2 FQNEAQ (reference sequence). The CDR3 contains 15 residues. CDR3 region: CASSSRGTPTDEQYF. The CDR3, as DNA: TGTGCCAGCAGCTCCCGAGGGACGCCGACGGACGAGCAGTACTTC.

V gene TRBV20-1 combines with J gene TRBJ1-1; D gene ambiguous. Germline V lookup: CDR1 DFQATT, CDR2 SNEGSKA (reference sequence). This CDR3 has 13 residues. Trimming removed 5 bases at V and 1 base at J, with 11 bases between. This CDR3 reads CSAPHPGNTEAFF. The CDR3 DNA reads TGCAGTGCTCCCCACCCGGGGAACACTGAAGCTTTCTTT.

This clonotype was picked up a small number of times. The CDR3 sequence: CASSYSLAASYEQYF. CDR3 coding DNA: TGTGCCAGCAGTTACTCGCTAGCGGCGTCCTACGAGCAGTACTTC. This chain connects TRBV6-5 to TRBJ2-7; 7 bases line up with TRBD2. V shed 0 bases and J 1 base; nucleotides not matched to a gene: 3. The CDR3 is 15 amino acids. Germline assignment: CDR1 MNHEY and CDR2 SVGAGI.